The 28 T cell receptor beta chains below all came from one sample that was sequenced in a study of T cells after yellow fever vaccination. TCRdb ran MiXCR on the 5' RACE reads and lists one entry per CDR3 protein. The sample contains roughly 63,000 distinct CDR3 sequences, approximately 8% of which appear only once. Sequencing used CD8+ T cells sorted from PBMCs, obtained 15 days after the yellow fever booster vaccination. All receptors derive from a man between 25 and 39 years old who received the YFV17D yellow fever vaccine.

This clonotype was seen repeatedly, ten times or more. The chain couples TRBV5-1 to TRBJ2-7; the D gene is possibly TRBD1 (6 bases). The V end was cut by 3 bases, the J end by 2 bases, with 15 bases between. From germline, CDR1 is SGHRS and CDR2 YFSETQ. The CDR3 length is 15 residues. The CDR3 protein is CASSSLTGTTYEQYF. DNA of the CDR3: TGCGCCAGCAGCTCGCTCACCGGGACAACCTACGAGCAGTACTTC.

This clonotype was observed at least ten times. The chain combines TRBV14 with TRBJ2-5; D is uncertain. V was cut by 6 bases and J by 5 bases, with 13 bases left in between. From germline, CDR1 is SGHDN and CDR2 FVKESK. The CDR3 sequence is 13 residues long. The CDR3 here is CASRKWVGETQYF. CDR3 coding DNA: TGTGCCAGCAGAAAGTGGGTAGGCGAGACCCAGTACTTC.

This clonotype appeared many times. The chain joins TRBV21-1 to TRBJ2-2; whether TRBD2, the table's D call, matches the DNA was not checked. TRBV21-1 has pseudogene status. CDR3 size: 17 residues. CDR3 amino acids: CASSTLGASTYTGELFF. The CDR3 nucleotides read TGTGCCAGCAGCACCCTCGGTGCCAGCACCTACACCGGGGAGCTGTTTTTT.

This clonotype was counted at least ten times. This chain connects TRBV7-8 to TRBJ2-2, with TRBD2 matching over 10 bases. Germline-derived CDR1 and CDR2 are SGHVS and FQNEAQ. V trimming: 2 bases; J trimming: 6 bases; junction bases outside the gene matches: 6. The CDR3 runs to 16 residues. The CDR3 coding sequence is TGTGCCAGCAGCTTACCGTTTCTAGCGGGAGCCGGGGAGCTGTTTTTT. It is translated as CASSLPFLAGAGELFF.

The sample holds many counts of this clonotype. The J gene is TRBJ2-7, the V gene TRBV15; possibly TRBD2 for D (5 bases). The CDR3 loop spans 14 amino acids. CDR1 is LNHNV, CDR2 YYDKDF, per germline (reference sequence). V shed 3 bases and J shed 2 bases, with 11 bases lying between them. The CDR3 sequence: CATSSEGTTYEQYF. DNA for the CDR3: TGTGCCACCAGCAGTGAGGGAACAACCTACGAGCAGTACTTC.

This clonotype was counted many times. The rearrangement links TRBV29-1 to TRBJ2-7; 7 bases align to TRBD1. Germline values: CDR1 SQVTM, CDR2 ANQGSEA. V shed 7 bases and J 2 bases; nucleotides not matched to a gene: 8. The CDR3 is made up of 13 amino acids. The DNA for the CDR3 is TGCAGCGGTAGGGACAGTCTGACCTACGAGCAGTACTTC. Amino acids: CSGRDSLTYEQYF.

This clonotype was counted a few times. At one end the junction does not follow the germline gene, possibly because of a read error. V gene TRBV7-7 combines with J gene TRBJ2-5; TRBD1 might be the D (6 bases). The germline V gene has CDR1 SSHAT and CDR2 FNYEAQ (reference sequence). The CDR3 totals 15 residues. The CDR3 here is CASSLEWGLGETQYF. The CDR3 nucleotides are TGTGCTAGCAGCTTAGAGTGGGGGCTTGGAGAGACCCAGTACTTC.

Many counts were recorded for this clonotype. The rearrangement uses TRBV3-1 and TRBJ2-1; maybe TRBD1 (7 bases). Germline V lookup: CDR1 LGHDT, CDR2 YNNKEL (reference sequence). This CDR3 has 17 residues. With 0 bases removed from V and 4 bases from J, the gap between germline ends came to 16 bases. In DNA, the CDR3 is TGTGCCAGCAGCCAAGATCATGTGCCAGGGGGGTACAATGAGCAGTTCTTC. As protein: CASSQDHVPGGYNEQFF.

At least ten counts were recorded for this clonotype. The rearrangement links TRBV20-1 to TRBJ2-5, with 12 bases fitting TRBD1. The V segment lost 6 bases and the J segment 2 bases; nucleotides outside the gene matches: 16. Germline V gene sequence: CDR1 DFQATT, CDR2 SNEGSKA (reference sequence). This CDR3 is built from 18 residues. The DNA for the CDR3 is TGCAGTGCCACCTCCGGGACAGGGGGCGATACAGCGCAAGAGACCCAGTACTTC. It codes for CSATSGTGGDTAQETQYF.

The sample holds many counts of this clonotype. This chain uses TRBV27 with TRBJ2-7, with TRBD2 as a possible D gene (6 bases). Germline CDR1 MNHEY, CDR2 SMNVEV (reference sequence). V was cut by 0 bases and J by 4 bases, with 16 bases left in between. The CDR3 totals 16 residues. In DNA, the CDR3 is TGTGCCAGCAGTTTATCGATCGGGAGAAGGGTTTACGAGCAGTACTTC. Translated: CASSLSIGRRVYEQYF.

The sample holds many counts of this clonotype. V gene TRBV7-2 combines with J gene TRBJ2-7, with 12 nucleotides matching TRBD2. J gave up 6 bases and V 7 bases, and 7 bases lay outside the gene matches. Germline CDR1 and CDR2: SGHTA and FQGNSA. This CDR3 is 14 amino acids long. The CDR3 coding sequence is TGTGCCAGCACCCTAGCGGGAGGGCCCGGCGAGCAGTACTTC. Translated, it gives CASTLAGGPGEQYF. Using reference TRBV7-2 and TRBJ2-7 for the parts outside the CDR3, the full variable domain is GAGVSQSPSNKVTEKGKDVELRCDPISGHTALYWYRQSLGQGLEFLIYFQGNSAPDKSGLPSDRFSAERTGGSVSTLTIQRTQQEDSAVYLCASTLAGGPGEQYFGPGTRLTVT.

Ten or more counts support this clonotype. The V and J genes are TRBV20-1 and TRBJ2-7; 10 nucleotides align to TRBD2. Looked up from germline, CDR1 is DFQATT and CDR2 is SNEGSKA (reference sequence). J gave up 1 base and V 6 bases, and 9 bases lay outside the gene matches. The CDR3 totals 15 residues. CDR3 region: CSATSGTSASYEQYF. Written as DNA, the CDR3 is TGCAGTGCAACCTCCGGGACTAGCGCATCCTACGAGCAGTACTTC.

Comments on this clonotype: Just one base apart from a much larger clone, this may be a read error. The J gene is TRBJ2-7, the V gene TRBV10-3; weak D call: TRBD2 (5 bases). The germline V gene has CDR1 ENHRY and CDR2 SYGVKD. This CDR3 region has 15 residues. The CDR3 loop reads CAISESLAHSHEQYF. The CDR3 coding sequence is TGTGCCATCAGTGAGTCGCTAGCACACTCCCACGAGCAGTACTTC.

The chain employs TRBV20-1 and TRBJ2-1; 7 bases fit TRBD1. The V and J ends lost 2 bases and 5 bases, in that order; junction bases with no gene match: 6. Germline CDR1 is DFQATT and CDR2 is SNEGSKA (reference sequence). The CDR3 extends over 14 amino acids. The CDR3 here is CSARRWDSNNEQFF. CDR3 in DNA: TGCAGTGCTAGAAGGTGGGACAGCAACAATGAGCAGTTCTTC.

There are many counts of this clonotype. The chain is built from TRBV7-9 and TRBJ1-4; 8 positions agree with TRBD1. The CDR3 extends over 12 amino acids. V lost 8 bases, J lost 8 bases, and 4 bases stayed unmatched. CDR1 is SEHNR and CDR2 is FQNEAQ in the germline V gene (reference sequence). CDR3 DNA sequence: TGTGCCAGCGGACAGGGCAGCGAAAAACTGTTTTTT. Residues: CASGQGSEKLFF.

This clonotype was seen many times. The chain has TRBV7-6 and TRBJ2-5; D is unresolved. V was trimmed by 2 bases and J by 1 base, leaving 8 bases between them. This CDR3 region has 14 residues. CDR1 and CDR2 from the germline V gene are SGHVS and FNYEAQ. CDR3 in DNA: TGTGCCAGCAGCTTATGGGCAGGCCAAGAGACCCAGTACTTC. This encodes CASSLWAGQETQYF.

This clonotype occurred many times. The V call is TRBV20-1, the J call TRBJ2-4; tentatively, D is TRBD1 or TRBD2 (5 bases each). CDR1 DFQATT and CDR2 SNEGSKA come from the germline V gene (reference sequence). CDR3 size: 12 residues. V was clipped by 6 bases and J by 5 bases, with 11 bases between them. This CDR3 is CSAWWDQNIQYF. The DNA for the CDR3 is TGCAGTGCCTGGTGGGACCAAAACATTCAGTACTTC.

This clonotype was seen at least ten times. J is TRBJ1-1 and V is TRBV27; unclear D gene. CDR1 MNHEY and CDR2 SMNVEV come from the germline V gene (reference sequence). The V and J ends lost 4 bases and 0 bases respectively, with 6 bases between them. CDR3 length equals 13 residues. The CDR3 DNA sequence: TGTGCCAGCAGTTCCGGGCTGAACACTGAAGCTTTCTTT. Protein sequence: CASSSGLNTEAFF.

As concerns this clonotype: The junction departs from the called germline gene at one end, perhaps through a read error. V gene TRBV20-1 combines with J gene TRBJ2-7; TRBD2 might be the D (6 bases). The CDR3 contains 14 residues. Germline V gene sequence: CDR1 DFQATT, CDR2 SNEGSKA (reference sequence). This CDR3 is CCATGPGADYEQYF. The CDR3, as DNA: TGCTGTGCTACGGGTCCGGGAGCGGACTACGAGCAGTACTTC.

There are many counts of this clonotype. V is TRBV6-2 or TRBV6-3 and J is TRBJ2-7; 7 bases are a match to TRBD1. Losses at the gene ends were 5 bases for V and 4 bases for J; bases not matched to a gene: 8. Looked up from germline, CDR1 is MNHEY and CDR2 is SVGEGT. CDR3 size: 14 residues. The CDR3: CASSRPGQIYEQYF. The CDR3 DNA reads TGTGCCAGCAGTCGACCGGGACAGATTTACGAGCAGTACTTC.

As for this clonotype: Possible read error: a much larger clone is one base away. J is TRBJ2-1 and V is TRBV7-9, with 8 positions matching TRBD2. The length of the CDR3 is 17 residues. V shed 5 bases and J 8 bases; nucleotides not matched to a gene: 17. Per germline, CDR1 SEHNR and CDR2 FQNEAQ (reference sequence). The CDR3 loop is CASSPPARGGRNHEQFF. In nucleotides, the CDR3 is TGTGCCAGCAGCCCCCCTGCTCGGGGGGGCCGTAACCATGAGCAGTTCTTC.

This clonotype was observed many times. V and J are TRBV20-1 and TRBJ2-3; TRBD1 matches 7 bases. CDR1 is DFQATT and CDR2 is SNEGSKA in the germline V gene (reference sequence). This CDR3 has 12 amino acids. V lost 5 bases, J lost 4 bases, and 3 bases stayed unmatched. The CDR3 DNA follows: TGCAGTGCTGGGGACAGCTCAGATACGCAGTATTTT. Translation: CSAGDSSDTQYF.

This clonotype showed up many times. The genes are TRBV5-1 and TRBJ2-7; 11 nucleotides line up with TRBD2. Germline V gene lookup returns CDR1 SGHRS and CDR2 YFSETQ. CDR3 size: 15 residues. Trimming cost V 5 bases and J 4 bases; bases outside gene matches: 8. CDR3 sequence reads: CASRPGTSGSYEQYF. CDR3 DNA: TGCGCCAGCAGACCCGGGACTAGCGGTTCGTACGAGCAGTACTTC.

This clonotype has at least ten counts. J is TRBJ2-1 and V is TRBV19; D may be TRBD2 (6 bases). CDR3 length: 12 amino acids. The germline V gene encodes CDR1 LNHDA and CDR2 SQIVND (reference sequence). V was trimmed by 5 bases and J by 12 bases, leaving 14 bases between them. The CDR3 sequence is CASSQGLAAQFF. The CDR3 DNA follows: TGTGCCAGTAGTCAGGGACTGGCTGCGCAGTTCTTC.

This clonotype was detected ten times or more. V is TRBV3-1 and J is TRBJ2-5, with D perhaps matching TRBD1 or TRBD2 (5 bases each). CDR1 LGHDT and CDR2 YNNKEL come from the germline V gene (reference sequence). The CDR3 totals 14 residues. V was cut by 4 bases and J by 5 bases, with 14 bases left in between. The CDR3 is CASSLRDLGETQYF. DNA of the CDR3: TGTGCCAGCAGCCTGAGGGACCTGGGGGAGACCCAGTACTTC.

On this clonotype: This could be a read error, since a much larger clone is one nucleotide away. V and J are TRBV3-1 and TRBJ2-1; D remains unclear. Germline assignment: CDR1 LGHDT and CDR2 YNNKEL (reference sequence). This CDR3 has 14 amino acids. CDR3 sequence: CASNQTIADNEQFF. The CDR3, as DNA: TGTGCCAGCAACCAAACCATTGCGGACAATGAGCAGTTCTTC.

This clonotype appeared many times. This sequence joins TRBV19 and TRBJ2-2; D may correspond to TRBD1 or TRBD2 (5 bases each). Trimming pared 1 base from V and 1 base from J, leaving 16 bases between. Germline CDR1 reads LNHDA; CDR2 reads SQIVND (reference sequence). This CDR3 has 18 amino acids. The CDR3 DNA reads as TGTGCCAGTAGTATAGGGCCTCGAGGGGTGGTGAACACCGGGGAGCTGTTTTTT. Protein: CASSIGPRGVVNTGELFF. The variable domain in full, completed from reference TRBV19 and TRBJ2-2, reads DGGITQSPKYLFRKEGQNVTLSCEQNLNHDAMYWYRQDPGQGLRLIYYSQIVNDFQKGDIAEGYSVSREKKESFPLTVTSAQKNPTAFYLCASSIGPRGVVNTGELFFGEGSRLTVL.

This clonotype was seen ten or more times. This sequence joins TRBV5-8 and TRBJ2-7; D possibly corresponds to TRBD2 (6 bases). The CDR3 totals 14 residues. From germline, CDR1 is SGHTS and CDR2 YDEGEE. Trimming stripped 4 bases from V and 3 bases from J, with 14 bases between. The CDR3 reads CASSQDRGGYEQYF. The CDR3 nucleotides read TGTGCCAGCAGCCAAGACCGGGGAGGCTACGAGCAGTACTTC. The entire variable domain, with the rest obtained from reference TRBV5-8 and TRBJ2-7, is as follows: EAGVTQSPTHLIKTRGQQATLRCSPISGHTSVYWYQQALGLGLQFLLWYDEGEERNRGNFPPRFSGRQFPNYSSELNVNALELEDSALYLCASSQDRGGYEQYFGPGTRLTVT.